A selection of T cell receptor beta chains follows, all from one sample in a study of OX40 agonist ivuxolimab in advanced cancers. The table came from immunoSEQ multiplex PCR; TCRdb's copy has only in-frame clones and leaves some out. The sample has about 77,000 clones, about 84% seen once; the top ten hold 4% to 6%. The sequences come from CD4+ or CD8+ T cells sorted from blood, collected in a trial of the OX40 agonist ivuxolimab. The receptors here all came from an adult with an advanced solid tumor such as melanoma, head and neck, liver or kidney cancer. CDR3s include the opening cysteine and the closing phenylalanine or tryptophan. D genes are given only for firm matches. Clone size, where shown, is once, few, many, or a class for clones that have expanded.

size | J | V | D | CDR3 | DNA
- | TRBJ1-6 | TRBV19 | - | CASTPLGGEEPLHF | TGTGCCAGTACCCCACTAGGGGGTGAGGAACCCCTCCACTTT
- | TRBJ2-1 | TRBV5-1 | - | CASSLRGDNEQFF | TGCGCCAGCAGCTTGAGAGGGGATAATGAGCAGTTCTTC
- | TRBJ2-5 | TRBV19 | - | CASSIQGRREETQYF | TGTGCCAGTAGTATCCAGGGAAGGAGAGAAGAGACCCAGTACTTC
once | TRBJ2-5 | TRBV6-5 | - | CASGTTITGTQYF | TGTGCCAGCGGAACGACAATCACGGGGACCCAGTACTTC
- | TRBJ1-1 | TRBV28 | - | CASSLGYTEAFF | TGTGCCAGCAGTTTAGGGTACACTGAAGCTTTCTTT
- | TRBJ2-1 | TRBV19 | TRBD1 | CASSIVPGTGLNEQFF | TGTGCCAGTAGTATAGTACCAGGGACAGGGCTCAATGAGCAGTTCTTC
few | TRBJ1-4 | TRBV28 | - | CASSPRGRGALQKLFF | TGTGCCAGCAGTCCCCGGGGGAGGGGCGCTCTCCAAAAACTGTTTTTT
- | TRBJ2-3 | TRBV18 | - | CASSPGPSTDTQYF | TGTGCCAGCTCACCCGGACCGAGCACAGATACGCAGTATTTT
- | TRBJ1-2 | TRBV27 | - | CASTGAGYGGYTF | TGTGCCAGCACGGGAGCGGGGTATGGTGGCTACACCTTC
- | TRBJ2-1 | TRBV4-2 | - | CASSHSRSSYNEQFF | TGTGCCAGCAGCCACAGCCGGAGCTCCTACAATGAGCAGTTCTTC
once | TRBJ2-1 | TRBV7-3 | TRBD2 | CASSLKLAGVGEQFF | TGTGCCAGCAGCTTAAAGCTAGCGGGAGTGGGTGAGCAGTTCTTC
once | TRBJ2-1 | TRBV11-2 | TRBD2 | CASSPTSGSYNEQFF | TGTGCCAGCAGCCCAACTAGCGGCTCCTACAATGAGCAGTTCTTC
- | TRBJ2-1 | TRBV6-6 | - | CASSSTSRSFNEQFF | TGTGCCAGCAGTTCTACTAGTCGCTCTTTCAATGAGCAGTTCTTC
few | TRBJ1-5 | TRBV19 | TRBD1 | CASSRPPGQGAIGNQPQHF | TGTGCCAGTAGTCGACCGCCGGGACAGGGGGCGATAGGCAATCAGCCCCAGCATTTT
- | TRBJ2-2 | TRBV9 | - | CASSVAGELFF | TGTGCCAGCAGCGTCGCCGGGGAGCTGTTTTTT
- | TRBJ1-6 | TRBV7-9 | - | CASRIDKAGVSSPLHF | TGTGCCAGCAGGATAGATAAAGCAGGGGTATCCTCACCCCTCCACTTT
- | TRBJ2-1 | TRBV12-5 | - | CASGLGQGYYNEQFF | TGTGCTAGTGGTTTGGGGCAGGGATACTACAATGAGCAGTTCTTC
- | TRBJ1-4 | TRBV5-1 | - | CASSLASAGRNEKLFF | TGCGCCAGCAGCTTGGCTTCGGCAGGGAGGAATGAAAAACTGTTTTTT
- | TRBJ2-1 | TRBV19 | TRBD2 | CASSMWEGNEQFF | TGTGCCAGTAGTATGTGGGAGGGCAATGAGCAGTTCTTC
- | TRBJ2-3 | TRBV15 | - | CATSSWGADTQYF | TGTGCCACCAGCAGCTGGGGGGCAGATACGCAGTATTTT
- | TRBJ2-5 | TRBV5-6 | - | CASSPNRGARETQYF | TGTGCCAGCAGCCCGAATCGGGGGGCGCGGGAGACCCAGTACTTC
once | TRBJ2-2 | TRBV4-1 | TRBD1 | CASSTDRVAGELFF | TGCGCCAGCAGCACGGACAGGGTAGCCGGGGAGCTGTTTTTT
- | TRBJ2-2 | TRBV7-9 | - | CARSDREAGELFF | TGTGCAAGATCCGACAGGGAGGCCGGGGAGCTGTTTTTT
- | TRBJ2-1 | TRBV15 | TRBD2 | CATSEETSGHTNEQFF | TGTGCCACCAGCGAGGAGACTAGCGGGCATACCAATGAGCAGTTCTTC
many | TRBJ2-7 | TRBV4-1 | TRBD1 | CASSHGTEGEQYF | TGCGCCAGCAGCCATGGGACAGAGGGGGAGCAGTACTTC
- | TRBJ2-7 | TRBV2 | TRBD2 | CASSEKLPGLAGSYEQYF | TGTGCCAGCAGCGAGAAATTACCGGGACTAGCGGGGTCCTACGAGCAGTACTTC
- | TRBJ1-2 | TRBV4-1 | TRBD1 | CASSRMTGGVEYGYTF | TGCGCCAGCAGCCGAATGACAGGGGGGGTTGAGTATGGCTACACCTTC
- | TRBJ1-2 | TRBV6-1 | - | CASSVPGDYGYTF | TGTGCCAGCAGTGTCCCAGGGGACTATGGCTACACCTTC
- | TRBJ2-3 | TRBV5-1 | - | CASSLTPSGLSTDTQYF | TGCGCCAGCAGCTTGACCCCCAGCGGCTTGAGCACAGATACGCAGTATTTT
few | TRBJ2-6 | TRBV7-9 | TRBD2 | CAGGAGANVLTF | TGTGCCGGGGGGGCTGGGGCCAACGTCCTGACTTTC
- | TRBJ1-2 | TRBV19 | TRBD1 | CASSSWDSNYGYTF | TGTGCCAGTAGTAGTTGGGACAGCAATTATGGCTACACCTTC
- | TRBJ2-7 | TRBV7-2 | TRBD2 | CASSPNGLAGGNEQYF | TGTGCCAGCAGCCCCAATGGACTAGCGGGAGGAAACGAGCAGTACTTC
- | TRBJ2-5 | TRBV7-9 | - | CASSPNAERAETQYF | TGTGCCAGCAGCCCCAACGCGGAGAGGGCAGAGACCCAGTACTTC
- | TRBJ2-7 | TRBV18 | - | CASRRAGVDDEQYF | TGTGCCAGCCGACGGGCAGGGGTTGACGACGAGCAGTACTTC
- | TRBJ2-7 | TRBV13 | TRBD2 | CASSSTSGPYEQYF | TGTGCCAGCAGCTCCACTAGCGGGCCCTACGAGCAGTACTTC
once | TRBJ2-3 | TRBV5-1 | - | CASSLELRGHSGDTQYF | TGCGCCAGCAGCTTGGAGTTGCGGGGGCACTCTGGAGATACGCAGTATTTT
- | TRBJ2-3 | TRBV5-5 | - | CASSFGDTQYF | TGTGCCAGCAGCTTTGGAGATACGCAGTATTTT
- | TRBJ1-2 | TRBV5-1 | TRBD1 | CASRYGTGVGGYTF | TGCGCCAGCAGATACGGGACAGGAGTGGGTGGCTACACCTTC
- | TRBJ1-1 | TRBV6-5 | - | CASSLRPGTNTEAFF | TGTGCCAGCAGCCTACGCCCAGGGACGAACACTGAAGCTTTCTTT
- | TRBJ2-7 | TRBV11-3 | - | CASSREQVTSYEQYF | TGTGCCAGCAGCCGGGAACAGGTCACCTCCTACGAGCAGTACTTC